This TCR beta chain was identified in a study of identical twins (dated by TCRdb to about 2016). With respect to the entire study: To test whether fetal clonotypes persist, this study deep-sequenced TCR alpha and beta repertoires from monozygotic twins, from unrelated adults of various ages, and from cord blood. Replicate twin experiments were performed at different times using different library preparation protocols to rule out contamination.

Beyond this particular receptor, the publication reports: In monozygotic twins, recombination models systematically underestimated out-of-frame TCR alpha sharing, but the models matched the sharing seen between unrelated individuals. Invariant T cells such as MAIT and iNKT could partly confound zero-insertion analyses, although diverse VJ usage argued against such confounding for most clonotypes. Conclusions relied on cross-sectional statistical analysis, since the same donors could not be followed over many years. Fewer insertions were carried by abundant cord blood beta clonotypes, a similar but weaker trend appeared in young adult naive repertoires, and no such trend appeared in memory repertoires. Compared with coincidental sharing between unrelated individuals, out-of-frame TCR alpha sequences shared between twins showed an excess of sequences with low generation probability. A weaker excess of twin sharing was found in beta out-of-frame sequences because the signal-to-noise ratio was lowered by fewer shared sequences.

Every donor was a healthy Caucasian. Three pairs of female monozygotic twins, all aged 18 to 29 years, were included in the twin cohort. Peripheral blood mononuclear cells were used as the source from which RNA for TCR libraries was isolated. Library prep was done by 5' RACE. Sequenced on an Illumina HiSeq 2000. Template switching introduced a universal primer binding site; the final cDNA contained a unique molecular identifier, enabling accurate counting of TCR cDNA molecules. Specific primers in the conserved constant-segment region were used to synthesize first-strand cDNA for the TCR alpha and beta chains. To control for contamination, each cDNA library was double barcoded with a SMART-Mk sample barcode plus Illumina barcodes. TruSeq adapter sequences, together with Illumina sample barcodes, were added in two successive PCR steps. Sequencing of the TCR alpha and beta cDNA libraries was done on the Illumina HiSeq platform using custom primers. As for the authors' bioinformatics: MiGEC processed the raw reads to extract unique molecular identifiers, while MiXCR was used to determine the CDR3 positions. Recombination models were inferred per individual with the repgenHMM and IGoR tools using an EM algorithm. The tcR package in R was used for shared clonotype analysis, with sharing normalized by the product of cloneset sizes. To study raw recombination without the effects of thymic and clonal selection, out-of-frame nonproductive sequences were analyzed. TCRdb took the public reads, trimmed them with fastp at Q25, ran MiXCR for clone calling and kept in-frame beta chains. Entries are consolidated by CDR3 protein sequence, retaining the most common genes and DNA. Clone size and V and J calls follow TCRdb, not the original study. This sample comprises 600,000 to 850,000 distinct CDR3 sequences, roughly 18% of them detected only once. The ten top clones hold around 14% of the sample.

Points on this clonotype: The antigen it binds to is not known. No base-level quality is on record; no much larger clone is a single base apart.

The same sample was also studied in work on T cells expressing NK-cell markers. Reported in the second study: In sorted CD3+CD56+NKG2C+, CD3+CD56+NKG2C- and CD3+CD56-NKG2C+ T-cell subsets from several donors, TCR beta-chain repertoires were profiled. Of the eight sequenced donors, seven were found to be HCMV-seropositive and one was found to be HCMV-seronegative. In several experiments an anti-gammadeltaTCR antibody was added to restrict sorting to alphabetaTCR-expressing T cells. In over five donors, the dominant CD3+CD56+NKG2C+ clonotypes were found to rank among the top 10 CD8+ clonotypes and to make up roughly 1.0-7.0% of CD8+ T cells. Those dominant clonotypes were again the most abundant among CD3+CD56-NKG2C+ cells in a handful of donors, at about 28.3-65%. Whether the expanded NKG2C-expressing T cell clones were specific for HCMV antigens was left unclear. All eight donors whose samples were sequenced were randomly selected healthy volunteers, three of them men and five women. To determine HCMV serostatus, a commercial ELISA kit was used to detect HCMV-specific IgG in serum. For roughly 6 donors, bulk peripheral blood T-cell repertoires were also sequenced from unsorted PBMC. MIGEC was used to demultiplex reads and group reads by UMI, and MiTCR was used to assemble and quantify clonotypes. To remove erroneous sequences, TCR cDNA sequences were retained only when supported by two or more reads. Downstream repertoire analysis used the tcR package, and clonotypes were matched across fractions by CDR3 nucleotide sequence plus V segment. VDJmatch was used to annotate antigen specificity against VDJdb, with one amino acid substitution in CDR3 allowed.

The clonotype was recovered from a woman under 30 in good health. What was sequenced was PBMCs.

The CDR3 reads as follows: CASDRGGEKLFF. Here is the DNA: TGTGCCAGCGACAGGGGAGGGGAAAAACTGTTTTTT. The sequence links TRBV12-3 or TRBV12-4 to TRBJ1-4; 8 junctional bases match TRBD1. From cysteine to phenylalanine, the CDR3 is 12 amino acids long. The only DNA kept is the CDR3, 36 bases in frame from the first base. Trimming takes 8 bases off V and 8 bases off J; junction bases not matched to a gene: 4.